This T cell receptor (beta chain) stems from a study of blood T cells in healthy people across ages. Study in general: Per two T cells, about one barcoded beta molecule was captured through template switching.

A note on this clonotype: Its target is not known.

Notes on the study in general: It was the long-lived donors that had more naive CD4+ cells and higher diversity than aged donors.

The second PCR ran roughly 7 to 12 cycles with a sample-barcoded 5' primer and J-beta primers. Sequencing yielded, for each sample, at least 3 million paired-end reads carrying CDR3. TCRdb re-called the 5' RACE reads through MiXCR, storing one row per CDR3 protein. The sample holds around 790,000 distinct CDR3 sequences; under 45% are singletons and the top ten take around 18%. Trimming stripped 6 bases from V and 2 bases from J, with 14 bases between. The CDR3 totals 14 residues. The V gene's germline CDR1 is MNHEY and CDR2 SVGAGI. The chain has TRBV6-5 and TRBJ2-7, with D maybe TRBD1 (7 bases). The clonotype originates from a man aged 55-75 years in good health. The sequenced sample consisted of blood. The CDR3 reads CASRRDSSTYEQYF. As DNA, the CDR3 is TGTGCCAGCAGGCGGGACAGTTCAACCTACGAGCAGTACTTC.